This passage covers 10 T cell receptor beta chains from one sample sequenced in a study of siplizumab effects on memory and regulatory T cells. Assay: immunoSEQ multiplex PCR; the TCRdb copy retains only in-frame clones and omits some. The sample contains tens of thousands of clones, around 90% of which appear only once. The sequenced sample was naive CD4+ T cells sorted from blood. These receptor sequences come from a human donor in good health.

This chain links TRBV6-5 with TRBJ2-7; D ambiguous. Germline V lookup: CDR1 MNHEY, CDR2 SVGAGI. V was cut by 4 bases and J by 2 bases, with 9 bases left in between. The CDR3 consists of 13 residues. This chain's CDR3 is CASSSLTPYEQYF. In nucleotides, the CDR3 is TGTGCCAGCAGTTCACTAACACCCTACGAGCAGTACTTC.

The chain uses TRBV2 and TRBJ1-6; D not certain. V shed 3 bases and J shed 9 bases, with 9 bases lying between them. Germline CDR1 and CDR2: SNHLY and FYNNEI. This CDR3 contains 13 residues. The CDR3 spells CASSDMQISPLHF. The CDR3 DNA reads as TGTGCCAGCAGTGATATGCAGATTTCACCCCTCCACTTT.

This chain joins TRBV5-4 and TRBJ2-6; D is ambiguous. Trimming stripped 6 bases from V and 0 bases from J, with 10 bases between. This CDR3 comprises 15 residues. The germline gives CDR1 SGHNT, CDR2 YYREEE (reference sequence). The CDR3 here is CASNSAVSGANVLTF. The DNA for the CDR3 is TGTGCCAGCAATTCGGCCGTCTCTGGGGCCAACGTCCTGACTTTC.

There are a few counts of this clone. The V gene is TRBV2, the J gene TRBJ1-1; 7 bases align to TRBD1. The germline V gene has CDR1 SNHLY and CDR2 FYNNEI. The CDR3 length is 14 residues. V lost 5 bases, J lost 3 bases, and 6 bases stayed unmatched. CDR3 amino acids: CASSTQGEDTEAFF. The CDR3 DNA follows: TGTGCCAGCAGTACCCAGGGGGAGGACACTGAAGCTTTCTTT.

V is TRBV29-1 and J is TRBJ2-5; 8 bases align to TRBD1. The CDR3 contains 14 residues. Germline V CDR1 and CDR2: SQVTM, ANQGSEA. Trimming removed 7 bases from V and 5 bases from J; junction bases left unmatched: 12. The CDR3 here is CSADRTGNGETQYF. The CDR3 nucleotides are TGCAGCGCCGACCGGACAGGGAATGGGGAGACCCAGTACTTC.

This clone has only a few counts. The chain employs TRBV19 and TRBJ2-1; 9 nucleotides agree with TRBD1. The CDR3 covers 16 residues. The V gene's germline CDR1 is LNHDA and CDR2 SQIVND (reference sequence). Trimming removed 6 bases from V and 6 bases from J; junction bases left unmatched: 12. In DNA, the CDR3 is TGTGCCAGTAGCTTGCTTCCGGGACAGGGCTCCAATGAGCAGTTCTTC. Its protein is CASSLLPGQGSNEQFF.

This chain uses TRBV6-5 with TRBJ2-7, with TRBD1 identical over 7 bases. The junction had 7 bases not matched to a gene; V was cut back by 5 bases and J by 3 bases. Germline CDR1 reads MNHEY; CDR2 reads SVGAGI. The CDR3 has 14 residues. This CDR3 is CASSALDRVYEQYF. The CDR3 region has the DNA TGTGCCAGCAGTGCCCTAGACAGGGTCTACGAGCAGTACTTC.

The J gene is TRBJ2-7, the V gene TRBV2; the D gene is possibly TRBD2 (5 bases). Trimming shortened V by 5 bases and J by 4 bases, and 15 bases separated the two germline ends. CDR1 is SNHLY, CDR2 FYNNEI, per germline. The CDR3 length is 14 residues. The CDR3 sequence: CASSRRSLRYEQYF. The CDR3 region has the DNA TGTGCCAGCAGTAGGAGGAGCCTCCGTTACGAGCAGTACTTC. The whole variable domain, filled in from reference TRBV2 and TRBJ2-7, reads EPEVTQTPSHQVTQMGQEVILRCVPISNHLYFYWYRQILGQKVEFLVSFYNNEISEKSEIFDDQFSVERPDGSNFTLKIRSTKLEDSAMYFCASSRRSLRYEQYFGPGTRLTVT.

This clone was found once. The chain has TRBV5-1 and TRBJ1-1; 7 nucleotides line up with TRBD1. After removal of 0 bases from V and 3 bases from J, the junction contained 2 bases not matched to a gene. The length of the CDR3 is 14 residues. Germline V CDR1 and CDR2: SGHRS, YFSETQ. The CDR3 reads CASSLEGADTEAFF. The CDR3 nucleotides are TGCGCCAGCAGCTTGGAGGGGGCTGACACTGAAGCTTTCTTT.

This chain connects TRBV6-4 to TRBJ1-1; TRBD1 matches at 10 bases. With V trimmed by 5 bases and J by 4 bases, 10 bases remained unmatched. CDR3 length equals 16 residues. The V gene's germline CDR1 is MRHNA and CDR2 SNTAGT. CDR3 loop: CASSFAGDRGFTEAFF. CDR3 sequence (DNA): TGTGCCAGCAGTTTCGCCGGGGACAGGGGCTTCACTGAAGCTTTCTTT.